This T cell receptor (beta chain) was found in a study of blood T cell repertoires in COVID-19. Study context: Whether acute or convalescent, the COVID-19 samples came from the United States, Italy and Spain. Sample material is recorded as cDNA or gDNA derived from T cells, B-cell-depleted T cells, or PBMCs.

Authors' methods: For nucleated cells, counts were estimated from reference gene primer amplification. Only in-frame clones appear in the TCRdb table, and some are missing; sequencing was by immunoSEQ multiplex PCR. The V and J calls and clone size are taken from that table; D and trimming were inferred from the DNA. The data hold over 110,000 clones, with over 75% observed a single time. Germline CDR1 reads LNHDA; CDR2 reads SQIVND (reference sequence). The CDR3 loop spans 14 amino acids. V shed 1 base and J shed 2 bases, with 8 bases lying between them. The source of this sequence is a woman between 50 and 59 years old with acute or convalescent COVID-19. Sequenced: peripheral blood. This chain uses TRBV19 with TRBJ1-1, with unresolved D. The CDR3 spells CASSIGRVNTEAFF. Written as DNA, the CDR3 is TGTGCCAGTAGTATAGGTCGGGTTAACACTGAAGCTTTCTTT. The full variable domain, its missing parts supplied by reference TRBV19 and TRBJ1-1, is DGGITQSPKYLFRKEGQNVTLSCEQNLNHDAMYWYRQDPGQGLRLIYYSQIVNDFQKGDIAEGYSVSREKKESFPLTVTSAQKNPTAFYLCASSIGRVNTEAFFGQGTRLTVV.